A selection of T cell receptor beta chains follows, all from one sample in a study of T cell repertoires in breast cancer. TCRdb reprocessed the emulsion pairing reads with MiXCR, giving one entry per CDR3 protein. The data hold 95 to 150 distinct CDR3 sequences, with approximately 37% observed a single time. Sequencing was carried out using CD8+ T cells. The source of these receptors is a pool of human donors with breast cancer or a healthy control (not recorded which). Both conserved end residues are part of each CDR3. The D gene is left open where the match is weak. Size values are once, few and many counts, or a class for expanded clones, and some rows have none.

J gene: TRBJ1-5; clone size: hyperexpanded; V gene: TRBV7-2; D gene: NA; CDR3 protein: CASSLNRDHNQPQHF; CDR3 DNA: TGTGCCAGCAGCTTGAACAGGGATCACAATCAGCCCCAGCATTTT
J gene: TRBJ1-5; clone size: many; V gene: TRBV5-6; D gene: NA; CDR3 protein: CASSLGDQPQHF; CDR3 DNA: TGTGCCAGCAGCTTGGGTGATCAGCCCCAGCATTTT
J gene: TRBJ1-4; clone size: NA; V gene: TRBV7-6; D gene: NA; CDR3 protein: CASSTLTANEKLFF; CDR3 DNA: TGTGCCAGCAGCACACTGACGGCCAATGAAAAACTGTTTTTT
J gene: TRBJ2-1; clone size: large; V gene: TRBV6-1; D gene: TRBD2; CDR3 protein: CASNGRAINNEQFF; CDR3 DNA: TGTGCCAGCAACGGGAGGGCCATTAACAATGAGCAGTTCTTC
J gene: TRBJ1-6; clone size: many; V gene: TRBV19; D gene: NA; CDR3 protein: CASSMDVVSSYNSPLHF; CDR3 DNA: TGTGCCAGTAGTATGGATGTCGTGAGCTCCTATAATTCACCCCTCCACTTT
J gene: TRBJ2-5; clone size: many; V gene: TRBV7-2; D gene: NA; CDR3 protein: CASSPGQQETQYF; CDR3 DNA: TGTGCCAGCAGCCCAGGACAGCAAGAGACCCAGTACTTC
J gene: TRBJ1-2; clone size: medium-sized; V gene: TRBV7-3; D gene: NA; CDR3 protein: CASSLNGGYGYTF; CDR3 DNA: TGTGCCAGCAGCTTAAACGGGGGCTATGGCTACACCTTC
J gene: TRBJ2-2; clone size: large; V gene: TRBV7-3; D gene: NA; CDR3 protein: CASSLNELTGELFF; CDR3 DNA: TGTGCTAGCAGCTTAAACGAGCTCACCGGGGAGCTGTTTTTT
J gene: TRBJ1-1; clone size: few; V gene: TRBV27; D gene: NA; CDR3 protein: CASISNTEAFF; CDR3 DNA: TGTGCCAGCATATCGAACACTGAAGCTTTCTTT
J gene: TRBJ2-1; clone size: many; V gene: TRBV6-5; D gene: TRBD2; CDR3 protein: CASSYSGISGVYNEQFF; CDR3 DNA: TGTGCCAGCAGTTACTCTGGAATCAGCGGGGTGTACAATGAGCAGTTCTTC
J gene: TRBJ2-2; clone size: hyperexpanded; V gene: TRBV7-9; D gene: NA; CDR3 protein: CASSPRANTGELFF; CDR3 DNA: TGTGCCAGCAGCCCACGGGCGAACACCGGGGAGCTGTTTTTT
J gene: TRBJ1-6; clone size: large; V gene: TRBV7-8; D gene: NA; CDR3 protein: CASSLAEGSSYNSPLHF; CDR3 DNA: TGTGCCAGCAGCTTAGCAGAGGGGAGCTCCTATAATTCACCCCTCCACTTT
J gene: TRBJ2-3; clone size: many; V gene: TRBV7-6; D gene: TRBD1; CDR3 protein: CASSRRTGAPTDTQYF; CDR3 DNA: TGTGCCAGCAGCCGAAGAACAGGGGCGCCCACAGATACGCAGTATTTT
J gene: TRBJ1-2; clone size: NA; V gene: TRBV7-3; D gene: NA; CDR3 protein: CASSLNGGYGCTF; CDR3 DNA: NA
J gene: TRBJ2-3; clone size: medium-sized; V gene: TRBV7-2; D gene: NA; CDR3 protein: CASSLTDTQYF; CDR3 DNA: TGTGCCAGCAGCCTCACAGATACGCAGTATTTT
J gene: TRBJ1-1; clone size: NA; V gene: TRBV7-2; D gene: TRBD1; CDR3 protein: CASSPRTGGMNTEAFF; CDR3 DNA: TGTGCCAGCAGCCCCCGGACAGGGGGCATGAACACTGAAGCTTTCTTT
J gene: TRBJ2-1; clone size: few; V gene: TRBV7-6; D gene: NA; CDR3 protein: CASCSEGQLDEQFF; CDR3 DNA: TGTGCCAGCTGCTCGGAGGGCCAGCTTGATGAGCAGTTCTTC
J gene: TRBJ2-7; clone size: NA; V gene: TRBV11-2; D gene: TRBD1; CDR3 protein: CAIILRTGYEQYF; CDR3 DNA: TGTGCCATCATCCTCCGGACAGGGTACGAGCAGTACTTC
J gene: TRBJ1-1; clone size: NA; V gene: TRBV12-3/TRBV12-4; D gene: TRBD1; CDR3 protein: CASSQNTGAGTEAFF; CDR3 DNA: TGTGCCAGCAGCCAGAACACAGGGGCCGGGACTGAAGCTTTCTTT
J gene: TRBJ1-5; clone size: medium-sized; V gene: TRBV6-2/TRBV6-3; D gene: TRBD1; CDR3 protein: CASTLGQGFRQPQHF; CDR3 DNA: TGTGCCAGCACCTTGGGACAGGGTTTTCGGCAGCCCCAGCATTTT
J gene: TRBJ2-2; clone size: NA; V gene: TRBV7-9; D gene: NA; CDR3 protein: CALIPRANTGELFF; CDR3 DNA: TGTGCCCTCATCCCCCGGGCGAACACCGGGGAGCTGTTTTTT
J gene: TRBJ1-1; clone size: few; V gene: TRBV27; D gene: NA; CDR3 protein: CASIPNTEAFF; CDR3 DNA: TGTGCCAGCATACCGAACACTGAAGCTTTCTTT
J gene: TRBJ2-5; clone size: many; V gene: TRBV10-3; D gene: TRBD2; CDR3 protein: CAIGSGGPPMTQYF; CDR3 DNA: TGTGCCATCGGGTCGGGGGGGCCACCCATGACCCAGTACTTC
J gene: TRBJ2-3; clone size: many; V gene: TRBV7-3; D gene: NA; CDR3 protein: CASRRDFNTDTQYF; CDR3 DNA: TGTGCCAGCAGACGGGACTTTAACACAGATACGCAGTATTTT
J gene: TRBJ2-7; clone size: many; V gene: TRBV7-3; D gene: NA; CDR3 protein: CASSDTDEQYF; CDR3 DNA: TGTGCCAGCAGCGATACCGACGAGCAGTACTTC
J gene: TRBJ2-7; clone size: hyperexpanded; V gene: TRBV7-2; D gene: TRBD1; CDR3 protein: CASSPRTGYEQYF; CDR3 DNA: TGTGCCAGCAGCCCCCGGACAGGGTACGAGCAGTACTTC
J gene: TRBJ2-1; clone size: NA; V gene: TRBV7-2; D gene: TRBD2; CDR3 protein: CASGFWRGAIWNEQVF; CDR3 DNA: TGTGCCAGCGGCTTTTGGCGGGGGGCCATTTGGAATGAGCAGGTCTTC
J gene: TRBJ1-5; clone size: NA; V gene: TRBV7-2; D gene: NA; CDR3 protein: CASSFTMDHNQPQHF; CDR3 DNA: TGTGCCAGCAGCTTTACCATGGATCACAATCAGCCCCAGCATTTT
J gene: TRBJ2-2; clone size: medium-sized; V gene: TRBV7-6; D gene: NA; CDR3 protein: CASSLKIGELFF; CDR3 DNA: TGTGCCAGCAGCTTAAAGATCGGGGAGCTGTTTTTT
J gene: TRBJ2-3; clone size: medium-sized; V gene: TRBV7-6; D gene: NA; CDR3 protein: CASSFYGVRGADTQYF; CDR3 DNA: TGTGCCAGCAGCTTCTATGGGGTGAGGGGAGCAGATACGCAGTATTTT
J gene: TRBJ2-7; clone size: NA; V gene: TRBV7-2; D gene: TRBD1; CDR3 protein: CEVSPRTGYEKYF; CDR3 DNA: TGTGAAGTCAGCCCCCGGACAGGGTACGAGAAGTACTTC
J gene: TRBJ1-4; clone size: NA; V gene: TRBV7-6; D gene: NA; CDR3 protein: CISSALSANGKLFF; CDR3 DNA: TGTATCAGCAGCGCCCTGTCGGCTAATGGAAAACTGTTTTTT
J gene: TRBJ2-1; clone size: NA; V gene: TRBV4-1; D gene: NA; CDR3 protein: CASNQRTLLDERFF; CDR3 DNA: TGTGCCAGCAACCAACGGACTCTACTGGATGAGCGGTTCTTT
J gene: TRBJ1-5; clone size: NA; V gene: TRBV7-9; D gene: NA; CDR3 protein: CASNGGDNQPRHF; CDR3 DNA: TGTGCCAGCAACGGAGGGGACAATCAGCCCCGGCATTTT
J gene: TRBJ2-1; clone size: few; V gene: TRBV7-9; D gene: NA; CDR3 protein: CASSQSLLKVKQFF; CDR3 DNA: TGTGCCAGCAGCCAGAGCCTGCTCAAGGTAAAGCAGTTCTTC
J gene: TRBJ1-1; clone size: once; V gene: TRBV27; D gene: NA; CDR3 protein: CASIPDTEAFF; CDR3 DNA: TGTGCCAGCATACCGGACACTGAAGCTTTCTTT
J gene: TRBJ2-1; clone size: hyperexpanded; V gene: TRBV7-2; D gene: TRBD2; CDR3 protein: CASSFWRGAIWNEQFF; CDR3 DNA: TGTGCCAGCAGCTTTTGGCGGGGGGCTATTTGGAATGAGCAGTTCTTC
J gene: TRBJ2-1; clone size: hyperexpanded; V gene: TRBV27; D gene: NA; CDR3 protein: CASTSGGTYNEQFF; CDR3 DNA: TGTGCCAGCACCTCAGGCGGGACCTACAATGAGCAGTTCTTC
J gene: TRBJ2-3; clone size: many; V gene: TRBV9; D gene: NA; CDR3 protein: CASSVSLRGAEPSTDTQYF; CDR3 DNA: TGTGCCAGCAGCGTAAGCTTGAGGGGGGCTGAACCTAGCACAGATACGCAGTATTTT
J gene: TRBJ2-1; clone size: many; V gene: TRBV4-1; D gene: NA; CDR3 protein: CASSQRTLLDEQFF; CDR3 DNA: TGTGCCAGCAGCCAACGGACTCTACTGGATGAGCAGTTCTTT
J gene: TRBJ2-4; clone size: large; V gene: TRBV7-8; D gene: TRBD2; CDR3 protein: CASSTPQGSGSLAKNIQYF; CDR3 DNA: TGTGCCAGCAGCACTCCTCAGGGTAGCGGGTCCCTAGCCAAAAACATTCAGTACTTC